This T cell receptor (beta chain) appears in the sequencing data of a study of blood T cell repertoires in COVID-19. Across the whole study: Samples representing acute and convalescent COVID-19 were sourced from the United States, Italy and Spain. The cDNA or gDNA used as material had been derived from T cells, B-cell-depleted T cells, or PBMCs.

In the source study's methods: Amplification with reference gene primers provided the estimates of nucleated cell counts. The protocol was immunoSEQ multiplex PCR, while the TCRdb copy is restricted to in-frame clones and leaves out a portion. The V and J calls and the clone size are those of that table, but D and trimming were determined from the DNA. The table includes 95,000 to 150,000 clones, around 77% detected once. Material for sequencing was peripheral blood. The sequence was obtained from a man in his 60s with active or convalescent COVID-19.

As DNA, the CDR3 is TGTGCCAGCAGCTTAGCCAGGGTGGGGGCCAACGTCCTGACTTTC. It is translated as CASSLARVGANVLTF. The chain uses TRBV7-2 and TRBJ2-6; a weak D match, TRBD1 (5 bases). Germline loops: CDR1 SGHTA, CDR2 FQGNSA. The germline V and J ends were trimmed by 0 bases and 4 bases, with 7 bases remaining between them. This CDR3 is 15 amino acids long.